A single sample gave rise to the 29 T cell receptor beta chains below, sequenced in a study of T cell changes during pregnancy in multiple sclerosis. Measured with immunoSEQ multiplex PCR; TCRdb has only the in-frame clones, and not every one. Of more than 70,000 clones listed, 90% to 95% are singletons. Sequencing was performed on peripheral blood, taken after pregnancy. The origin of the receptors is a female donor in good health, enrolled as a control in a pregnancy study.

The chain employs TRBV11-2 and TRBJ2-4; TRBD2 aligns across 8 bases. Per the germline V gene, CDR1 is SGHAT and CDR2 is FQNNGV. J was trimmed by 3 bases and V by 0 bases; bases with no gene match: 4. This CDR3 has 16 residues. In DNA form, the CDR3 reads TGTGCCAGCAGCTTAGATCGGGGGGGGCTCAAAAACATTCAGTACTTC. It encodes CASSLDRGGLKNIQYF.

The chain uses TRBV4-2 and TRBJ2-2; TRBD2 matches at 9 bases. V dropped 3 bases and J dropped 7; count of bases not matched to a gene: 9. The germline V gene has CDR1 LGHNA and CDR2 YNFKEQ. CDR3 length: 16 residues. The DNA for the CDR3 is TGTGCCAGCAGCCATATGGCGGGGGGGCCTGTCGGGGAGCTGTTTTTT. This codes for CASSHMAGGPVGELFF.

Only a few counts were recorded for this clone. The rearrangement links TRBV30 to TRBJ1-1, with D tentatively TRBD1 (6 bases). Germline V gives CDR1 GTSNPN, CDR2 SVGIG (reference sequence). Deletions cut 5 bases from V and 10 bases from J, with 14 bases between. This CDR3 region has 11 residues. CDR3 residues: CAWGGTQGAFF. Written as DNA, the CDR3 is TGTGCCTGGGGTGGAACACAGGGAGCTTTCTTT.

For the CDR3, the DNA is TGTGCCAGCCGACGTGGGGACAGAAGAACCCATACGCAGTATTTT. Encoded protein: CASRRGDRRTHTQYF. The chain joins TRBV27 to TRBJ2-3; 7 bases are a match to TRBD1. The V segment lost 8 bases and the J segment 7 bases; nucleotides outside the gene matches: 15. The CDR3 covers 15 residues. CDR1 and CDR2 (germline): MNHEY, SMNVEV (reference sequence).

V and J are TRBV28 and TRBJ1-5; D is uncertain. Germline CDR1 and CDR2: MDHEN and SYDVKM. V was shortened by 8 bases and J by 4 bases, with 12 bases between the two germline ends. CDR3 length equals 13 residues. The CDR3 spells CASDLGGNQPQHF. DNA for the CDR3: TGTGCCAGCGACCTGGGAGGGAATCAGCCCCAGCATTTT.

This chain uses TRBV18 with TRBJ2-3; 10 bases align to TRBD1. This CDR3 spans 17 amino acids. Germline V gives CDR1 KGHSH, CDR2 LQKENI. V gave up 5 bases and J gave up 0 bases; unmatched junction bases: 8. The CDR3 sequence is CASSGTSDRGSTDTQYF. CDR3 in DNA: TGTGCCAGCTCAGGTACATCGGACAGGGGGAGCACAGATACGCAGTATTTT.

The table lists this clone with a count of one. The chain links TRBV29-1 to TRBJ1-6, with 10 bases aligning to TRBD1. The CDR3 spans 15 residues. Germline V gives CDR1 SQVTM, CDR2 ANQGSEA. The V gene end was trimmed by 6 bases and the J gene end by 10 bases; junction bases not matched to a gene: 12. The CDR3 is CSVQIAGTGASPLHF. The CDR3 nucleotides read TGCAGCGTACAAATCGCCGGGACAGGGGCATCACCCCTCCACTTT.

This chain joins TRBV4-1 and TRBJ1-5; D might be TRBD1 (5 bases). The CDR3 sequence is 16 residues long. Germline CDR1 MGHRA, CDR2 YSYEKL. Deletions cut 1 base from V and 7 bases from J, with 17 bases between. CDR3 amino acids: CASSQVADGGLQPQHF. The CDR3 DNA is TGCGCCAGCAGCCAAGTGGCGGACGGGGGATTACAGCCCCAGCATTTT.

This clone was seen a few times. The CDR3 reads CASRGPGENIQYF. The CDR3, as DNA: TGTGCCAGCAGGGGGCCGGGGGAAAACATTCAGTACTTC. The J gene is TRBJ2-4, the V gene TRBV6-5; TRBD2 is a possible D gene (6 bases). The CDR3 totals 13 residues. Germline CDR1 reads MNHEY; CDR2 reads SVGAGI. The V and J ends lost 6 bases and 5 bases respectively, with 11 bases between them.

The chain recombines TRBV27 with TRBJ2-1, with 9 nucleotides matching TRBD2. This CDR3 has 14 residues. Germline-derived CDR1 and CDR2 are MNHEY and SMNVEV (reference sequence). The V segment lost 5 bases and the J segment 7 bases; nucleotides outside the gene matches: 6. Here the CDR3 reads CASSPGLAANEQFF. In nucleotides, the CDR3 is TGTGCCAGCAGTCCGGGACTAGCTGCTAATGAGCAGTTCTTC.

This CDR3 is CASSEGTSGYNEQFF. In DNA form, the CDR3 reads TGTGCCAGCAGTGAAGGGACTAGCGGGTACAATGAGCAGTTCTTC. The chain is built from TRBV6-4 and TRBJ2-1, with 12 bases identical to TRBD2. J was trimmed by 4 bases and V by 3 bases; bases with no gene match: 1. The germline CDR1 and CDR2 sequences are MRHNA and SNTAGT. This CDR3 comprises 15 residues.

CDR3 sequence reads: CASSATGTGLGYTF. The CDR3 bases are TGTGCCAGCAGTGCAACCGGGACAGGGTTAGGCTACACCTTC. The V and J genes are TRBV25-1 and TRBJ1-2, with 9 bases fitting TRBD1. The CDR3 runs to 14 residues. The V segment lost 4 bases and the J segment 8 bases; nucleotides outside the gene matches: 8. Germline CDR1 is MGHDK and CDR2 is SYGVNS.

The genes are TRBV4-3 and TRBJ2-1; tentatively, D is TRBD2 (5 bases). CDR3 length: 16 residues. Looked up from germline, CDR1 is LGHNA and CDR2 is YSLEER. V lost 1 base, J lost 3 bases, and 13 bases lay in between. CDR3 sequence (DNA): TGCGCCAGCAGCCAAGGTCCGCTAGGACTCTACAATGAGCAGTTCTTC. This codes for CASSQGPLGLYNEQFF.

The V and J genes are TRBV5-8 and TRBJ2-7; the D is unclear. V was trimmed by 1 base and J by 0 bases, leaving 8 bases between them. Germline-derived CDR1 and CDR2 are SGHTS and YDEGEE. The CDR3 loop spans 14 amino acids. The CDR3 coding sequence is TGTGCCAGCAGCTTGTGGCCAAACTCCTACGAGCAGTACTTC. It codes for CASSLWPNSYEQYF.

The chain has TRBV19 and TRBJ2-1; TRBD2 agrees at 11 bases. Germline V gives CDR1 LNHDA, CDR2 SQIVND (reference sequence). Trimming removed 3 bases from V and 5 bases from J; junction bases left unmatched: 6. The CDR3 runs 16 residues. This chain's CDR3 is CASSIPSGGTNNEQFF. The CDR3 DNA reads as TGTGCCAGTAGTATCCCTAGCGGGGGGACAAACAATGAGCAGTTCTTC.

The count of this clone is one. The CDR3 nucleotides read TGTGCCAGCAGCCCTGGGGCAGCTAACTATGGCTACACCTTC. It translates to CASSPGAANYGYTF. The chain uses TRBV7-2 and TRBJ1-2; D is perhaps TRBD1 (5 bases). This CDR3 is 14 amino acids long. V was shortened by 5 bases and J by 0 bases, with 10 bases between the two germline ends. The germline V gene encodes CDR1 SGHTA and CDR2 FQGNSA.

This chain joins TRBV7-2 and TRBJ2-3, with 7 bases matching TRBD2. Unmatched junction bases numbered 7, after V lost 9 bases and J lost 7 bases. The germline CDR1 and CDR2 sequences are SGHTA and FQGNSA. The CDR3 spans 12 residues. The CDR3 DNA sequence: TGTGCCAGTGGGGAGGGTGCGAATACGCAGTATTTT. Residues: CASGEGANTQYF.

Regarding this clone: Other DNA sequences from this sample encode an identical CDR3 as well. The rearrangement joins TRBV19 to TRBJ1-1, with a possible D match to TRBD1 (5 bases). CDR1 is LNHDA and CDR2 is SQIVND in the germline V gene (reference sequence). CDR3 length: 13 amino acids. V was shortened by 4 bases and J by 3 bases, with 9 bases between the two germline ends. CDR3 DNA: TGTGCCAGTAGTAGGAGGGGTGACACTGAAGCTTTCTTT. Its protein product is CASSRRGDTEAFF.

The rearrangement links TRBV28 to TRBJ1-2; the match to TRBD1 covers 9 bases. Germline V gene sequence: CDR1 MDHEN, CDR2 SYDVKM. V was clipped by 11 bases and J by 6 bases; unmatched bases: 7. This CDR3 has 12 amino acids. Here the CDR3 DNA reads TGTGCCGGCCGGGACAGGGAGGATGGCTACACCTTC. Protein sequence: CAGRDREDGYTF.

The chain couples TRBV7-9 to TRBJ1-5; the D gene is possibly TRBD1 (5 bases). V was pared by 5 bases and J by 3 bases, with 11 bases between. The germline CDR1 and CDR2 sequences are SEHNR and FQNEAQ (reference sequence). CDR3 length: 14 amino acids. The CDR3, as DNA: TGTGCCAGCAGCCGGGGGGGATTCAATCAGCCCCAGCATTTT. Amino acids: CASSRGGFNQPQHF. The variable domain in full, with the rest retrieved from reference TRBV7-9 and TRBJ1-5, is DTGVSQNPRHKITKRGQNVTFRCDPISEHNRLYWYRQTLGQGPEFLTYFQNEAQLEKSRLLSDRFSAERPKGSFSTLEIQRTEQGDSAMYLCASSRGGFNQPQHFGDGTRLSIL.

Points on this clone: This CDR3 fails to terminate in the conserved phenylalanine or tryptophan, so it likely reflects a read error. No DNA is shown, since the ends of the CDR3 on it are uncertain; the CDR3 is the one TCRdb lists. The rearrangement uses TRBV30 and TRBJ1-1. From germline, CDR1 is GTSNPN and CDR2 SVGIG (reference sequence). The CDR3 is 12 residues long, counting both termini. This chain's CDR3 is CAWSVQVKEPRT.

This clone was detected a few times. The chain employs TRBV5-4 and TRBJ1-3, with 8 bases fitting TRBD1. The CDR3 length is 16 residues. V was clipped by 0 bases and J by 3 bases; unmatched bases: 5. Germline CDR1 SGHNT, CDR2 YYREEE (reference sequence). The CDR3 protein is CASSLEPTGVGNTIYF. The CDR3 region has the DNA TGTGCCAGCAGCTTGGAACCGACAGGGGTTGGAAACACCATATATTTT.

The chain recombines TRBV5-1 with TRBJ2-5, with TRBD2 matching 13 bases. V dropped 3 bases and J dropped 2; count of bases not matched to a gene: 4. This CDR3 has 16 residues. Germline lookup yields CDR1 SGHRS and CDR2 YFSETQ. CDR3 sequence: CASSSGTSGVQETQYF. DNA of the CDR3: TGCGCCAGCAGCTCGGGGACTAGCGGGGTTCAAGAGACCCAGTACTTC.

This clone was recorded only once. The rearrangement links TRBV13 to TRBJ2-1, with 8 bases aligning to TRBD2. The trim removed 5 bases at V and 3 bases at J, leaving 9 bases unmatched. This CDR3 contains 16 residues. Germline V gene lookup returns CDR1 PRHDT and CDR2 FYEKMQ (reference sequence). CDR3 region: CASSPGRAGGYNEQFF. The CDR3, as DNA: TGTGCCAGCAGCCCCGGGAGGGCGGGGGGCTACAATGAGCAGTTCTTC. Combining the CDR3 with reference TRBV13 and TRBJ2-1 gives the whole variable domain AAGVIQSPRHLIKEKRETATLKCYPIPRHDTVYWYQQGPGQDPQFLISFYEKMQSDKGSIPDRFSAQQFSDYHSELNMSSLELGDSALYFCASSPGRAGGYNEQFFGPGTRLTVL.

This chain links TRBV11-1 with TRBJ2-7; TRBD1 is a possible D gene (5 bases). V was clipped by 5 bases and J by 0 bases, with 14 bases between them. CDR3 size: 15 residues. Germline V gives CDR1 SGHAT, CDR2 FQDESV (reference sequence). This CDR3 is CASSPGPLLSYEQYF. For the CDR3, the DNA is TGTGCCAGCAGCCCAGGGCCCCTCCTCTCCTACGAGCAGTACTTC.

The chain has TRBV18 and TRBJ1-1, with TRBD1 as a possible D gene (6 bases). Trimming removed 4 bases from V and 4 bases from J, with 16 bases in between. Germline V CDR1 and CDR2: KGHSH, LQKENI. The CDR3 has 15 amino acids. The CDR3, as DNA: TGTGCCAGCTCACGAAGTACAGGGAGGGGCACTGAAGCTTTCTTT. It codes for CASSRSTGRGTEAFF.

This chain joins TRBV15 and TRBJ2-5, with a possible D match to TRBD2 (6 bases). There are 15 residues in the CDR3. Germline CDR1 LNHNV, CDR2 YYDKDF (reference sequence). V was trimmed by 0 bases and J by 5 bases, leaving 13 bases between them. This CDR3 reads CATSRDWGGGETQYF. In nucleotides, the CDR3 is TGTGCCACCAGCAGAGATTGGGGAGGAGGGGAGACCCAGTACTTC.

The rearrangement uses TRBV19 and TRBJ1-4, with 10 bases fitting TRBD1. V trimming: 3 bases; J trimming: 8 bases; junction bases outside the gene matches: 15. Germline V CDR1 and CDR2: LNHDA, SQIVND (reference sequence). This CDR3 spans 18 amino acids. CDR3 DNA: TGTGCCAGTAGTATGATGGGTAAGGACAGGGGGTTTGGGGAAAAACTGTTTTTT. It yields the protein CASSMMGKDRGFGEKLFF.

V usage is TRBV29-1 and J usage is TRBJ2-1, with TRBD2 as a possible D gene (7 bases). The CDR3 spans 14 residues. Germline-derived CDR1 and CDR2 are SQVTM and ANQGSEA. V lost 4 bases, J lost 6 bases, and 16 bases lay in between. The CDR3 nucleotides are TGCAGCGTTGGCCCAAGGCGGGGGCGCAATGAGCAGTTCTTC. This gives the protein CSVGPRRGRNEQFF.